This T cell receptor beta chain was sequenced for a study of CD8 T cells in Susac syndrome. 0.5 to 1 ug RNA was reverse transcribed with random hexamers. Using its own MiXCR run on the immunoSEQ multiplex PCR reads, TCRdb lists one record per CDR3 protein. Of about 25,000 distinct CDR3 sequences listed, approximately 94% are singletons. Sequencing targeted TCR beta in T cells from blood (CD8+ and CD4+). Controls comprised healthy donors matched for age and sex. Both CD4+ and CD8+ T cells were negatively isolated, and TEMRA cells underwent FACS enrichment. This clonotype was seen a few times. Germline lookup yields CDR1 MNHEY and CDR2 SVGEGT. The CDR3 runs to 12 residues. J lost 7 bases, V lost 6 bases, and 2 bases had no gene match.

The TCR comes from a human donor in good health. The source material was CD8+ T cells from PBMCs. This rearrangement joins TRBV6-2 or TRBV6-3 to TRBJ2-1; 8 nucleotides agree with TRBD2. The CDR3 loop is CASSAGGNEQFF. In DNA, the CDR3 is TGTGCCAGCAGCGCGGGAGGAAATGAGCAGTTCTTC.